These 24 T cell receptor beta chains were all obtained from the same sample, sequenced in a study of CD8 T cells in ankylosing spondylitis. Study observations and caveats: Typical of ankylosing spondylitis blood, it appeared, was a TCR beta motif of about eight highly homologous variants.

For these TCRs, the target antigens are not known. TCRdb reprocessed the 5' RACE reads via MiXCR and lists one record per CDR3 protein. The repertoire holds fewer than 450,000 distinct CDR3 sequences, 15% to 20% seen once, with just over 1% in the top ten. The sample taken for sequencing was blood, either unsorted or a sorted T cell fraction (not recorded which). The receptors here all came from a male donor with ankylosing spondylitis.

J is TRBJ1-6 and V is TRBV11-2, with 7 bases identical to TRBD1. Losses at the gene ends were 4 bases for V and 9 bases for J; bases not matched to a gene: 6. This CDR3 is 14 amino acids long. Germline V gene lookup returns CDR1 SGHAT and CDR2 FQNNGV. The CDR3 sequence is CASSSQHRGSPLHF. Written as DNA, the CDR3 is TGTGCCAGCAGCTCACAACACAGGGGTTCACCCCTCCACTTT. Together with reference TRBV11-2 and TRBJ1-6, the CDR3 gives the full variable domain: EAGVAQSPRYKIIEKRQSVAFWCNPISGHATLYWYQQILGQGPKLLIQFQNNGVVDDSQLPKDRFSAERLKGVDSTLKIQPAKLEDSAVYLCASSSQHRGSPLHFGNGTRLTVT.

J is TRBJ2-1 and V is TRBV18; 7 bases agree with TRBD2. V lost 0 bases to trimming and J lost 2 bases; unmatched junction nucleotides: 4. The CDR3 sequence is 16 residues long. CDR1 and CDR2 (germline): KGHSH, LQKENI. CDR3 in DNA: TGTGCCAGCTCACCACCTGGGGGGGGTACCTACAATGAGCAGTTCTTC. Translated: CASSPPGGGTYNEQFF.

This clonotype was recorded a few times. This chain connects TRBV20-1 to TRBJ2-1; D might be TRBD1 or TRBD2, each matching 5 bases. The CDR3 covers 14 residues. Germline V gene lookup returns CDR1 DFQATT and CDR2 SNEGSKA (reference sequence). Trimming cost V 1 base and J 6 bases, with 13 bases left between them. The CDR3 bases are TGCAGTGCTAGAGGGGGGTTAGGAACCAATGAGCAGTTCTTC. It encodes CSARGGLGTNEQFF.

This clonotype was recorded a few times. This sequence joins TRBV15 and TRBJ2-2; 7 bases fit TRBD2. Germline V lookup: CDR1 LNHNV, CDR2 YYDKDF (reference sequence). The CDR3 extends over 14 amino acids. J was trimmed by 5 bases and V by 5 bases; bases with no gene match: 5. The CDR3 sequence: CATSGGEETGELFF. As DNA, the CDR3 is TGTGCCACCAGCGGGGGGGAGGAAACCGGGGAGCTGTTTTTT.

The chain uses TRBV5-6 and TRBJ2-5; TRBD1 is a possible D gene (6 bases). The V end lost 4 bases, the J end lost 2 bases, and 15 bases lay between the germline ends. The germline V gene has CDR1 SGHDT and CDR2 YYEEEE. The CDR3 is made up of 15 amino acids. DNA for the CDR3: TGTGCCAGCAGCCGTGAACAGGGAATTCAAGAGACCCAGTACTTC. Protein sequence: CASSREQGIQETQYF. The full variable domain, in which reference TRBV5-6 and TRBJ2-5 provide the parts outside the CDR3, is DAGVTQSPTHLIKTRGQQVTLRCSPKSGHDTVSWYQQALGQGPQFIFQYYEEEERQRGNFPDRFSGHQFPNYSSELNVNALLLGDSALYLCASSREQGIQETQYFGPGTRLLVL.

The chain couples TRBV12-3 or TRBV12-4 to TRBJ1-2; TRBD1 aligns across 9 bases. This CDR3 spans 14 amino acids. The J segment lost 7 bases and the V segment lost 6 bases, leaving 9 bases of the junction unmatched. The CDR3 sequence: CASSLTGGSGGYTF. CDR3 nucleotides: TGTGCCAGCAGCCTAACAGGGGGCTCGGGTGGCTACACCTTC.

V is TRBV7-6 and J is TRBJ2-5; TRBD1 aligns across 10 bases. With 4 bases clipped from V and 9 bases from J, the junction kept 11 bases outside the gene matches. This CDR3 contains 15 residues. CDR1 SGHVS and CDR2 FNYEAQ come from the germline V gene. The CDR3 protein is CASSSGTGADWAQYF. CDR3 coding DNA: TGTGCCAGCAGCTCGGGGACAGGGGCCGACTGGGCCCAGTACTTC.

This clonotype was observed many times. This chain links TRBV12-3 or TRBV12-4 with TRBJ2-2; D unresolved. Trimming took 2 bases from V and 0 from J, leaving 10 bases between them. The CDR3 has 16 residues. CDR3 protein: CASSLWGSANTGELFF. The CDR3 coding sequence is TGTGCCAGCAGTTTATGGGGAAGCGCGAACACCGGGGAGCTGTTTTTT.

The DNA of the CDR3 is TGTGCCAGCAGTGTCGGTTACAGGGGGCATGCTTTCTTT. The encoded protein is CASSVGYRGHAFF. The rearrangement joins TRBV2 to TRBJ1-1, with 9 bases that match TRBD1. Trimming removed 4 bases from V and 11 bases from J; junction bases left unmatched: 8. The CDR3 covers 13 residues. Germline V CDR1 and CDR2: SNHLY, FYNNEI. The whole variable domain, remainder taken from reference TRBV2 and TRBJ1-1, is EPEVTQTPSHQVTQMGQEVILRCVPISNHLYFYWYRQILGQKVEFLVSFYNNEISEKSEIFDDQFSVERPDGSNFTLKIRSTKLEDSAMYFCASSVGYRGHAFFGQGTRLTVV.

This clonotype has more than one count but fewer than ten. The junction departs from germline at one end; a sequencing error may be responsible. The CDR3 nucleotides read TGTGCCAGCAGTCTAGCGGGGGGGCTCGGCGGGGAGCTGTTTTTT. This sequence encodes CASSLAGGLGGELFF. This chain connects TRBV12-3 or TRBV12-4 to TRBJ2-2; TRBD2 matches 12 bases. This CDR3 is 15 amino acids long.

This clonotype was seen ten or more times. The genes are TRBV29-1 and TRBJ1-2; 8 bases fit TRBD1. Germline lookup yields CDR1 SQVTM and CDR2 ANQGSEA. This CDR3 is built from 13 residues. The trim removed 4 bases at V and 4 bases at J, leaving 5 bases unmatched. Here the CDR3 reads CSVAGQVGYGYTF. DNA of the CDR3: TGCAGCGTTGCGGGACAGGTTGGCTATGGCTACACCTTC.

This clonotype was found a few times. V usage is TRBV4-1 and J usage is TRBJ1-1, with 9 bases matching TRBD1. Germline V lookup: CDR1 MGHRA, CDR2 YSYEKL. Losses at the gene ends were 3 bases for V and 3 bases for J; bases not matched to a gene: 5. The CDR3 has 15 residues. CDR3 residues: CASSHGDRDYTEAFF. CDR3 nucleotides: TGCGCCAGCAGCCATGGGGACAGGGATTACACTGAAGCTTTCTTT.

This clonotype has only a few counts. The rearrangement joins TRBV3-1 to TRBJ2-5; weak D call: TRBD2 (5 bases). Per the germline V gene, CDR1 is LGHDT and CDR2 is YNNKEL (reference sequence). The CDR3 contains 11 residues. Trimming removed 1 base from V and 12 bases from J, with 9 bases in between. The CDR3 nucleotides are TGTGCCAGCAGCCAAGCCGGAGGAGAGTACTTC. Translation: CASSQAGGEYF.

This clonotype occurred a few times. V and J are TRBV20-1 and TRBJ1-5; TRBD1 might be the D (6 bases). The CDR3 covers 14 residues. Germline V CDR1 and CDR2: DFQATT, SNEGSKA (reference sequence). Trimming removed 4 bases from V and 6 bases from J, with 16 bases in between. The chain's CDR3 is CSAIALQGGQPQHF. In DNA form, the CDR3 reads TGCAGTGCTATAGCCCTACAGGGAGGTCAGCCCCAGCATTTT.

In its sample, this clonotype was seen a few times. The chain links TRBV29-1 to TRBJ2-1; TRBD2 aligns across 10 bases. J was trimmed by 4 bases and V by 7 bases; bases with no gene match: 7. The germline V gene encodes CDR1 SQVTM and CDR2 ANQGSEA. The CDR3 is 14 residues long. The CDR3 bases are TGCAGCGGCCAACCTAGCGGGGGATACAATGAGCAGTTCTTC. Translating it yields CSGQPSGGYNEQFF.

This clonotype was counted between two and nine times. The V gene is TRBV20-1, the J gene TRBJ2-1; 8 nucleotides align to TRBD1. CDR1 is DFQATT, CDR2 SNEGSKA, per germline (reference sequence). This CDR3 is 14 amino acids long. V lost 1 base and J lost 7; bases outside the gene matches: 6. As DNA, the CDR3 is TGCAGTGCTAGAGGACGACAGGGGTTGAATGAGCAGTTCTTC. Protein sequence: CSARGRQGLNEQFF.

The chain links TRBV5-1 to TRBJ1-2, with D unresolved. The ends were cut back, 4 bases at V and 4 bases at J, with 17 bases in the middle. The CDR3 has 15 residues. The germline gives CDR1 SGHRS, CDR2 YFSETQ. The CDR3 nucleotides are TGCGCCAGCAGCCGCGGGCTGGATACCATCTATGGCTACACCTTC. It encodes CASSRGLDTIYGYTF. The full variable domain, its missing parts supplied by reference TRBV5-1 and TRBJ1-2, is KAGVTQTPRYLIKTRGQQVTLSCSPISGHRSVSWYQQTPGQGLQFLFEYFSETQRNKGNFPGRFSGRQFSNSRSEMNVSTLELGDSALYLCASSRGLDTIYGYTFGSGTRLTVV.

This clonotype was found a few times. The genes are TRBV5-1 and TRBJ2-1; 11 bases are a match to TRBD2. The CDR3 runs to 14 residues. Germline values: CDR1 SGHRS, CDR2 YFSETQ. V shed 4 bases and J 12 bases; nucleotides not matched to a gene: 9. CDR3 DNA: TGCGCCAGCAGCCCCTATAGCGGGGGGGGATCGCAGTTCTTC. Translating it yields CASSPYSGGGSQFF.

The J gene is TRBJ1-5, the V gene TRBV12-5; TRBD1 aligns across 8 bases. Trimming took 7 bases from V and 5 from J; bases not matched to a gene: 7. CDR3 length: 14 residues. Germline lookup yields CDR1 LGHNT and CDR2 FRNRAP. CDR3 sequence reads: CASAEDRVYQPQHF. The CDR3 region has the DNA TGTGCTAGTGCCGAGGACAGGGTATATCAGCCCCAGCATTTT.

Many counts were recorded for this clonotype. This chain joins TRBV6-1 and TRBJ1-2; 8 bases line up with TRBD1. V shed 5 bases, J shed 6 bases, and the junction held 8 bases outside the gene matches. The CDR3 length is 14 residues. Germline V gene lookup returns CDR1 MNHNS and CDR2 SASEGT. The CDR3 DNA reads TGTGCCAGCAGTCCACTGGACAGGGCTAATGGCTACACCTTC. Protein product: CASSPLDRANGYTF.

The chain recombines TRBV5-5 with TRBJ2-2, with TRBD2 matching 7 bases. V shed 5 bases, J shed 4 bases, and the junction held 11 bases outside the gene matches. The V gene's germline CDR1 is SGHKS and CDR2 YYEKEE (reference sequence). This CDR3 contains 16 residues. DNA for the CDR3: TGTGCCAGCAGTCGAGCGCGGGAGATGAGCACCGGGGAGCTGTTTTTT. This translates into CASSRAREMSTGELFF.

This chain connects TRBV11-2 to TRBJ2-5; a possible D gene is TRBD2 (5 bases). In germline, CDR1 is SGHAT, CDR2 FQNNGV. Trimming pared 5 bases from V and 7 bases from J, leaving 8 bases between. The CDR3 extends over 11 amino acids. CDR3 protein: CASSREGTQYF. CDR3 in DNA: TGTGCCAGCAGCAGAGAGGGGACCCAGTACTTC. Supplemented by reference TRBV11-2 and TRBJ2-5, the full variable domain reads EAGVAQSPRYKIIEKRQSVAFWCNPISGHATLYWYQQILGQGPKLLIQFQNNGVVDDSQLPKDRFSAERLKGVDSTLKIQPAKLEDSAVYLCASSREGTQYFGPGTRLLVL.

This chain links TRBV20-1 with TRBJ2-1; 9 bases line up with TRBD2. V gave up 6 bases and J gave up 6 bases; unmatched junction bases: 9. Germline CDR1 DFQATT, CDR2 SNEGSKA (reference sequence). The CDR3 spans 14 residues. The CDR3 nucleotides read TGCAGTGCAAAGACTAGCGGAGCAGGCAATGAGCAGTTCTTC. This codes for CSAKTSGAGNEQFF.

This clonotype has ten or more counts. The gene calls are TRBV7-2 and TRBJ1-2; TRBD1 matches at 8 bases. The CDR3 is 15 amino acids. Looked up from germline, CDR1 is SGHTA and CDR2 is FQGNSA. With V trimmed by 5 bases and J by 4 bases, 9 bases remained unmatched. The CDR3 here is CASSPGTGVFYGYTF. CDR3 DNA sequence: TGTGCCAGCAGCCCTGGGACAGGAGTATTCTATGGCTACACCTTC.